The clone carrying this T cell receptor beta chain was detected only once. This entry is derived from a study of control samples from healthy donors and cancer patients. The repertoire was sequenced with immunoSEQ multiplex PCR; TCRdb's copy has only in-frame clones and lacks some. The top ten clones hold roughly 13% of a sample with 250,000 to 300,000 clones, 82% of them seen once. The sample taken for sequencing was PBMCs. The source is a woman between 55 and 75 years old with lung cancer.

Written as DNA, the CDR3 is TGTGCCAGCAGTTACAACCGAGACTACGAGCAGTACTTC. Residues: CASSYNRDYEQYF. The J gene is TRBJ2-7, the V gene TRBV6-2 or TRBV6-3; D remains ambiguous. The CDR3 totals 13 residues. With 2 bases removed from V and 3 bases from J, the gap between germline ends came to 8 bases. Germline V lookup: CDR1 MNHEY, CDR2 SVGEGT.